What follows are 8 T cell receptor beta chains derived from one specimen sequenced in a study of blood T cell repertoires in COVID-19. Here immunoSEQ multiplex PCR was the method, and the copy in TCRdb shows in-frame clones only, minus some. The table lists about 190,000 clones, more than 70% of them singletons. Sample: PBMCs or T cells enriched from blood (not recorded which). All receptors come from a man in his forties with acute COVID-19.

The chain recombines TRBV28 with TRBJ1-5; unclear D gene. The CDR3 covers 15 residues. Germline V lookup: CDR1 MDHEN, CDR2 SYDVKM. Trimming took off 2 bases at V and 6 bases at J, with 14 bases between the two ends. The CDR3 region is CASSLAGLDRQPQHF. The CDR3 coding sequence is TGTGCCAGCAGTTTAGCGGGGTTGGATCGTCAGCCCCAGCATTTT.

The V call is TRBV6-5, the J call TRBJ2-7; D might be TRBD2 (6 bases). The ends were cut back, 6 bases at V and 2 bases at J, with 14 bases in the middle. The CDR3 consists of 14 residues. The germline CDR1 and CDR2 sequences are MNHEY and SVGAGI. CDR3 in amino acids: CASRQFSGPYEQYF. The CDR3 DNA reads as TGTGCCAGCAGACAGTTTAGCGGCCCCTACGAGCAGTACTTC.

The rearrangement joins TRBV5-6 to TRBJ2-2; 8 bases are a match to TRBD2. CDR1 is SGHDT and CDR2 is YYEEEE in the germline V gene. Trimming took 4 bases from V and 8 from J; bases not matched to a gene: 4. This CDR3 has 13 amino acids. The CDR3 sequence: CASSQAGEGELFF. The CDR3 coding sequence is TGTGCCAGCAGCCAAGCGGGGGAGGGGGAGCTGTTTTTT. Filled out from reference TRBV5-6 and TRBJ2-2, the complete variable domain reads DAGVTQSPTHLIKTRGQQVTLRCSPKSGHDTVSWYQQALGQGPQFIFQYYEEEERQRGNFPDRFSGHQFPNYSSELNVNALLLGDSALYLCASSQAGEGELFFGEGSRLTVL.

J is TRBJ2-2 and V is TRBV6-5, with TRBD1 matching over 9 bases. The length of the CDR3 is 16 residues. Trimming removed 4 bases from V and 6 bases from J; junction bases left unmatched: 9. Per germline, CDR1 MNHEY and CDR2 SVGAGI. The CDR3 coding sequence is TGTGCCAGCAGTTCACCCCCGGGACAGGGATCCGGGGAGCTGTTTTTT. Amino acid sequence: CASSSPPGQGSGELFF.

V and J are TRBV9 and TRBJ1-3, with a weak D call TRBD1 (5 bases). The V end was cut by 0 bases, the J end by 1 base, with 14 bases between. The CDR3 length is 17 residues. The germline gives CDR1 SGDLS, CDR2 YYNGEE. DNA for the CDR3: TGTGCCAGCAGCGTAGCGCCATATCAGGGTTCTGGAAACACCATATATTTT. It yields the protein CASSVAPYQGSGNTIYF.

This chain joins TRBV30 and TRBJ1-5, with D maybe TRBD1 (5 bases). The CDR3 is 14 amino acids. V was shortened by 2 bases and J by 2 bases, with 10 bases between the two germline ends. Germline V CDR1 and CDR2: GTSNPN, SVGIG (reference sequence). As DNA, the CDR3 is TGTGCCTGGAGTATCGGCAGGGGCAATCAGCCCCAGCATTTT. It codes for CAWSIGRGNQPQHF.

This chain joins TRBV19 and TRBJ1-1, with TRBD1 identical over 7 bases. V dropped 7 bases and J dropped 2; count of bases not matched to a gene: 4. The CDR3 consists of 13 residues. Germline V gene data show CDR1 as LNHDA and CDR2 as SQIVND (reference sequence). The CDR3 DNA reads as TGTGCCAGTACCCGACAGGGAAACACTGAAGCTTTCTTT. Protein product: CASTRQGNTEAFF.

V usage is TRBV5-1 and J usage is TRBJ1-3, with unresolved D. Trimming removed 4 bases from V and 4 bases from J, with 21 bases in between. This CDR3 is built from 17 residues. CDR1 and CDR2 from the germline V gene are SGHRS and YFSETQ. The CDR3 loop is CASSTYPDGNTGNTIYF. In nucleotides, the CDR3 is TGCGCCAGCAGCACTTACCCGGACGGGAATACGGGAAACACCATATATTTT.